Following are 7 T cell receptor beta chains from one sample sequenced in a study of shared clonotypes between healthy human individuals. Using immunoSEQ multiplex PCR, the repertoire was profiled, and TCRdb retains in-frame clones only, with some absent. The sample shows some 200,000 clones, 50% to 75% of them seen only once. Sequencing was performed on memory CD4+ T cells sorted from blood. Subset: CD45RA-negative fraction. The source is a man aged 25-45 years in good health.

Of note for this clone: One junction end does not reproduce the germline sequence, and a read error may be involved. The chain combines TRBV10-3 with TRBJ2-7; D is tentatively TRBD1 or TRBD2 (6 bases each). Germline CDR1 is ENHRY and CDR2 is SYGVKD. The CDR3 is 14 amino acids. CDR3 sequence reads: CASSRQGGSYEQYF. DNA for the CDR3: TGTGCCAGCAGTCGTCAAGGGGGGTCCTACGAGCAGTACTTC.

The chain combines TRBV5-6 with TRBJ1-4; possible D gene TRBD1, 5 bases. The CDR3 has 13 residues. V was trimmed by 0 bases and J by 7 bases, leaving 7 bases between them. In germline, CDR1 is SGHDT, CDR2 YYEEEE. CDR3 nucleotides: TGTGCCAGCAGCTTGGCCCAGGGTGAAAAACTGTTTTTT. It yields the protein CASSLAQGEKLFF.

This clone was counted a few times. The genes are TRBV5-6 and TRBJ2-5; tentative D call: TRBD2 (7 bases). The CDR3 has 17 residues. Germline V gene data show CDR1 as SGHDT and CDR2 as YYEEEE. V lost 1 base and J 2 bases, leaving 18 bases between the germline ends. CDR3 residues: CASSLFGRGQEQETQYF. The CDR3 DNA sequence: TGTGCCAGCAGCTTGTTTGGGCGGGGGCAGGAACAAGAGACCCAGTACTTC.

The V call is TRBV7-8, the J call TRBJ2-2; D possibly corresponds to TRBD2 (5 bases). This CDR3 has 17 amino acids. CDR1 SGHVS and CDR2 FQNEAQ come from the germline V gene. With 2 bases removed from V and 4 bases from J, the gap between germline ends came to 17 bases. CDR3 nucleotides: TGTGCCAGCAGCTTAACCCCCTCAGCGGACGGCACCGGGGAGCTGTTTTTT. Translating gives CASSLTPSADGTGELFF.

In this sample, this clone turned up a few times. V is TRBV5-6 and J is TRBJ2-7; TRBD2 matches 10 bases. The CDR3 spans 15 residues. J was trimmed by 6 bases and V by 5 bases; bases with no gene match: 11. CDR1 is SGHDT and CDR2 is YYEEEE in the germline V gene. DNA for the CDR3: TGTGCCAGCAGTTCGTTCCTAGCGGGAGCTAGCGAGCAGTACTTC. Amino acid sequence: CASSSFLAGASEQYF.

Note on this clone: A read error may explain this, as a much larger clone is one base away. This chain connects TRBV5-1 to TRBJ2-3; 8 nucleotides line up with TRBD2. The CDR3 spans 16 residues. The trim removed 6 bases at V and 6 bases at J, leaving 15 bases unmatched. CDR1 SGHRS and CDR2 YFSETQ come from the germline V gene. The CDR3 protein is CASNPGGPGGGDTQYF. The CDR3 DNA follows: TGCGCCAGCAACCCCGGAGGACCGGGCGGGGGGGATACGCAGTATTTT.

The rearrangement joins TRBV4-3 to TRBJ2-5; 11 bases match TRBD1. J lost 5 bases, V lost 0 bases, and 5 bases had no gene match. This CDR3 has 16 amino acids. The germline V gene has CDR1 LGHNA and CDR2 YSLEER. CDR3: CASSQEGQGGKETQYF. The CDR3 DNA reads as TGCGCCAGCAGCCAAGAGGGACAGGGGGGGAAGGAGACCCAGTACTTC.